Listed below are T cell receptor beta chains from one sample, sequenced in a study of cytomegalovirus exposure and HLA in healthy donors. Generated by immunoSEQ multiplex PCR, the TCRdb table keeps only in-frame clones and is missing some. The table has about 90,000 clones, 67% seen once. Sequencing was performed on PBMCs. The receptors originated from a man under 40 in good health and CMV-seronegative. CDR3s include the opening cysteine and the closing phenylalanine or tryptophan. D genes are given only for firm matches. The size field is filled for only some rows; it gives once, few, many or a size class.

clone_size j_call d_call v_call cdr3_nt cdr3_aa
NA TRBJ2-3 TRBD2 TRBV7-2 TGTGCCAGCAGCTCCTCTAGCGGGGTCTGGGATACGCAGTATTTT CASSSSSGVWDTQYF
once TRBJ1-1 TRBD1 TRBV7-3 TGTGCCAGCAGCGGACAGGGGCTAACTGAAGCTTTCTTT CASSGQGLTEAFF
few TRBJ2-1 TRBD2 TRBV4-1 TGCGCCAGCAGCCAAGAATCCGGGGGGGCATACAATGAGCAGTTCTTC CASSQESGGAYNEQFF
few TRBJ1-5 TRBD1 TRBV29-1 TGCAGCGTTGGCGAGACAGGGGGCAATCAGCCCCAGCATTTT CSVGETGGNQPQHF
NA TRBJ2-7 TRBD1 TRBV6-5 TGTGCCAGCAGCCATAGGGACAGGGGCTCCTACGAGCAGTACTTC CASSHRDRGSYEQYF
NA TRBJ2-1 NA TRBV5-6 TGTGCCAGCACCATACAGGGTTATCAAAGTGAGCAGTTCTTC CASTIQGYQSEQFF
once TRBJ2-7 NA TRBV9 TGTGCCAGCAGCGGATCTACCGGGACACACTACGAGCAGTACTTC CASSGSTGTHYEQYF
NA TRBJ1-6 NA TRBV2 TGTGCCAGCAGTCCCCAGGGAGGGGAGAGGGGTTCACCCCTCCACTTT CASSPQGGERGSPLHF
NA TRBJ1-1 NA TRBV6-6 TGTGCCAGCAGTTACTCGGGGGGGGGCCCTGAAGCTTTCTTT CASSYSGGGPEAFF
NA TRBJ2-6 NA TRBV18 TGTGCCAGCTCACCCCTCCTCAGGGGCTCTGGGGCCAACGTCCTGACTTTC CASSPLLRGSGANVLTF
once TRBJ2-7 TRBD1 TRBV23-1 TGCGCCAGCAGTCAATTCGGGACAGAGCACGAGCAGTACTTC CASSQFGTEHEQYF
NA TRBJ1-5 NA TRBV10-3 TGTGCCATCAGTCCGGGGGATAGCAATCAGCCCCAGCATTTT CAISPGDSNQPQHF
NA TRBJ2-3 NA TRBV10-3 TGTGCCATCAACGGTACAGATACGCAGTATTTT CAINGTDTQYF
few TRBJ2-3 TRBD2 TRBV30 TGTGCCTGGGATGTAGCGGGAGGGCTAGATACGCAGTATTTT CAWDVAGGLDTQYF
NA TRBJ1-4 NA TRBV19 TGTGCCAGTAGTATGGGTATACAGGGAAATGAAAAACTGTTTTTT CASSMGIQGNEKLFF
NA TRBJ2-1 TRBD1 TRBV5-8 TGTGCCAGCAGCTCCACCGGGACAGGGTTAAACAATGAGCAGTTCTTC CASSSTGTGLNNEQFF
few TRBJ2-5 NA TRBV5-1 TGCGCCAGCAGCTTGTCGCAGGAAAAAGAGACCCAGTACTTC CASSLSQEKETQYF
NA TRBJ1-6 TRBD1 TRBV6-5 TGTGCCAGCAGTTACGGACAGGGGCAGGGAAATTCACCCCTCCACTTT CASSYGQGQGNSPLHF
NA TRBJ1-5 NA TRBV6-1 TGTGCCAGCAGTGGCCTTTCGGGAAATCAGCCCCAGCATTTT CASSGLSGNQPQHF
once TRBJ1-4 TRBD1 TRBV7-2 TGTGCCAGCAGCCCCCTCCGGGACAGGGGATGGGAAAAACTGTTTTTT CASSPLRDRGWEKLFF
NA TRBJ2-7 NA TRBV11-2 TGTGCCAGCAGTAGCGATGCTACCTACGAGCAGTACTTC CASSSDATYEQYF
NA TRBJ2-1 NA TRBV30 TGTGCCTGGAGCCCCCCTCTAGCGTGGTTGCAGTTCTTC CAWSPPLAWLQFF
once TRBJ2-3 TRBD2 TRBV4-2 TGTGCCAGCAGCCAAGCCGCGGGAGAGGCAGATACGCAGTATTTT CASSQAAGEADTQYF